One sample yielded the 9 T cell receptor beta chains listed below, sequenced in a study of T cell responses to AZD1222 COVID-19 vaccine. Using immunoSEQ multiplex PCR, the repertoire was profiled, and TCRdb retains in-frame clones only, with some absent. The sample shows tens of thousands of clones, roughly 80% of them seen only once. Here the sequenced sample was peripheral blood, taken on day 0 of AZD1222 vaccination. These receptors all come from an adult in good health.

The V and J genes are TRBV24-1 and TRBJ2-1, with 9 bases fitting TRBD1. J lost 3 bases, V lost 1 base, and 6 bases had no gene match. The CDR3 spans 17 residues. Looked up from germline, CDR1 is KGHDR and CDR2 is SFDVKD. Here the CDR3 reads CATSDFRGTGIYNEQFF. CDR3 nucleotide sequence: TGTGCCACCAGTGATTTTAGGGGGACAGGGATCTACAATGAGCAGTTCTTC.

The gene calls are TRBV7-8 and TRBJ1-1; D ambiguous. The V and J ends lost 5 bases and 3 bases respectively, with 16 bases between them. The CDR3 has 15 amino acids. Germline V gene lookup returns CDR1 SGHVS and CDR2 FQNEAQ. The CDR3 bases are TGTGCCAGCAGCAACTTGGCGGAATTTGACACTGAAGCTTTCTTT. This codes for CASSNLAEFDTEAFF.

This CDR3 reads CASSPQLQDTQYF. The CDR3 DNA reads as TGTGCCAGCAGTCCGCAGTTGCAAGATACGCAGTATTTT. This chain connects TRBV6-5 to TRBJ2-3; D not certain. The CDR3 has 13 amino acids. V lost 5 bases to trimming and J lost 5 bases, with 11 bases between them. CDR1 and CDR2 (germline): MNHEY, SVGAGI.

This chain uses TRBV11-1 with TRBJ2-7; TRBD2 might be the D (5 bases). The CDR3 contains 16 residues. Trimming took 4 bases from V and 0 from J, leaving 16 bases between them. Germline V gives CDR1 SGHAT, CDR2 FQDESV (reference sequence). The CDR3 region is CASSSLGGLGSYEQYF. In DNA, the CDR3 is TGTGCCAGCAGCTCCCTCGGAGGATTAGGCTCCTACGAGCAGTACTTC.

For this clone: Given the absence of the conserved phenylalanine or tryptophan at the CDR3 end, a read error is likely. The DNA is left out, because the CDR3 cannot be placed on it with certainty; the CDR3 is given as TCRdb lists it. The V gene is TRBV24-1, the J gene TRBJ2-7. Including both end residues, the CDR3 is 8 amino acids long. CDR1 KGHDR and CDR2 SFDVKD come from the germline V gene. The CDR3 loop reads CATMPRPN.

The V and J genes are TRBV6-5 and TRBJ2-7; no clear D gene. This CDR3 comprises 10 residues. V dropped 8 bases and J dropped 1 base, with 3 bases sitting between them. Germline lookup yields CDR1 MNHEY and CDR2 SVGAGI. As DNA, the CDR3 is TGTGCCAGCGGATCCTACGAGCAGTACTTC. Its protein is CASGSYEQYF.

This clone was recorded only once. This chain joins TRBV5-8 and TRBJ2-7; D gene unclear. V was trimmed by 0 bases and J by 3 bases, leaving 7 bases between them. The CDR3 consists of 13 residues. Germline loops: CDR1 SGHTS, CDR2 YDEGEE. The chain's CDR3 is CASSLGTNYEQYF. The CDR3 DNA follows: TGTGCCAGCAGCTTGGGCACCAACTACGAGCAGTACTTC.

This sequence joins TRBV11-3 and TRBJ1-1; tentative D call: TRBD1 (6 bases). There are 13 residues in the CDR3. V shed 5 bases and J shed 8 bases, with 15 bases lying between them. Germline V CDR1 and CDR2: SGHNT, YENEEA. CDR3 sequence reads: CASSKEGDPEAFF. The CDR3 DNA sequence: TGTGCCAGCAGCAAGGAGGGGGATCCCGAAGCTTTCTTT.

The chain recombines TRBV30 with TRBJ1-4; 7 nucleotides agree with TRBD1. Germline V CDR1 and CDR2: GTSNPN, SVGIG (reference sequence). The CDR3 spans 13 residues. V dropped 3 bases and J dropped 7; count of bases not matched to a gene: 5. The CDR3 protein is CAWSRRGGEKLFF. In nucleotides, the CDR3 is TGTGCCTGGAGCCGCAGGGGGGGTGAAAAACTGTTTTTT.